This TCR beta chain was documented in a study of early stage breast cancer tumors. Study background: About 80% of the 16 invasive tumors were ER+, PR+ and HER2-. Eight or nine ER+/PR+/HER2- tumors were invasive ductal; a few were invasive lobular. Whole-study results and caveats: Bulk DNA sequencing of unsorted cells missed chain pairing and markers. Most shared enriched TCRB sequences were commonly generated ones.

The protocol was immunoSEQ multiplex PCR, while the TCRdb copy is restricted to in-frame clones and leaves out a portion. The repertoire holds tens of thousands of clones, with about 80% as singletons. This clone is medium-sized. Its antigen is unknown. The ends were cut back, 2 bases at V and 5 bases at J, with 7 bases in the middle. The CDR3 is 12 residues long. Germline values: CDR1 MGHDK, CDR2 SYGVNS. The sequenced material came from blood. The receptor comes from a person aged 55 to 69 with breast cancer. V is TRBV25-1 and J is TRBJ2-7; D possibly corresponds to TRBD2 (5 bases). CDR3 nucleotides: TGTGCCAGCAGTGAAATCGGGGACGAGCAGTACTTC. Translated: CASSEIGDEQYF.